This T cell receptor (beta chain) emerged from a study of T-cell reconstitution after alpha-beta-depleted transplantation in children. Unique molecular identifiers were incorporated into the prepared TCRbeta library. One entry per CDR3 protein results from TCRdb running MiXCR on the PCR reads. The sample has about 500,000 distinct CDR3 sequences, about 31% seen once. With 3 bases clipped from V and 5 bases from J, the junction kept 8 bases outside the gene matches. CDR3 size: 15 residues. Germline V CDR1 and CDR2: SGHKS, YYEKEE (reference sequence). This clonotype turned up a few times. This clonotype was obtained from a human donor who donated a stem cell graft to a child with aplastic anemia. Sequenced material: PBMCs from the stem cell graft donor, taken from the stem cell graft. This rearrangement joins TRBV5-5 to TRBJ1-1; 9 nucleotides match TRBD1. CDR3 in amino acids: CASSSSTTGGTEAFF. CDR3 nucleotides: TGTGCCAGCAGCTCGTCCACGACAGGGGGTACTGAAGCTTTCTTT.